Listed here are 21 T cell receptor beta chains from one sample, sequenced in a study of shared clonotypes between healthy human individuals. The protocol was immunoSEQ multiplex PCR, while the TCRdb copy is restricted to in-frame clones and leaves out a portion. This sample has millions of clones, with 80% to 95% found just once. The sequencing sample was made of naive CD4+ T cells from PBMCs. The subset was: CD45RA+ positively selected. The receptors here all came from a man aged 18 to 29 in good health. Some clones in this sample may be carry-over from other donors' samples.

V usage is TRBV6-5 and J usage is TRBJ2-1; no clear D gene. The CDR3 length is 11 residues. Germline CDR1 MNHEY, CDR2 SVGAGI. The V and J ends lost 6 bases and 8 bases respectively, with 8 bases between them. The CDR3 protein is CASRGNDEQFF. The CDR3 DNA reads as TGTGCCAGCAGGGGGAATGATGAGCAGTTCTTC.

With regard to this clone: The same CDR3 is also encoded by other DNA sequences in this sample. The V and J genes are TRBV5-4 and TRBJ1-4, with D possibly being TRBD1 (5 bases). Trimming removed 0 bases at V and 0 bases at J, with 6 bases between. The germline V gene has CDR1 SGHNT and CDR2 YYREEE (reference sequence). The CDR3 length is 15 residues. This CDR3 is CASSLGGTTNEKLFF. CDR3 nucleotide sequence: TGTGCCAGCAGCTTGGGGGGCACAACTAATGAAAAACTGTTTTTT.

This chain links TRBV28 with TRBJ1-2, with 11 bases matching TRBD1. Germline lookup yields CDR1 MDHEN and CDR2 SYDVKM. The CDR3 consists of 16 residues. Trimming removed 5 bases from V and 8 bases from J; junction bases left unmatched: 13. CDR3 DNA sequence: TGTGCCAGCAGTCCAGGAGGAGCGGACAGGGGGCTAGGCTACACCTTC. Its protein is CASSPGGADRGLGYTF.

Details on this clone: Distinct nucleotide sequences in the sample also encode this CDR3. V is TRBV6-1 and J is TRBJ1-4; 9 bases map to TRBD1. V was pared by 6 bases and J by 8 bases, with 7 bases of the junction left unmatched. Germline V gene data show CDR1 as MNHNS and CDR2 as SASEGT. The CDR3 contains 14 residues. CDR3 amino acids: CASRPGQGREKLFF. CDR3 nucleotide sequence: TGTGCCAGCAGGCCGGGACAGGGCCGGGAAAAACTGTTTTTT.

The CDR3 region is CASSLRGPSTEAFF. The CDR3 DNA reads as TGTGCCAGCAGCTTGAGGGGGCCTAGTACTGAAGCTTTCTTT. The chain joins TRBV7-2 to TRBJ1-1; 7 bases agree with TRBD1. The CDR3 totals 14 residues. Trimming at V came to 3 bases and at J to 5 bases, leaving 6 bases not matched to a gene. Germline CDR1 reads SGHTA; CDR2 reads FQGNSA.

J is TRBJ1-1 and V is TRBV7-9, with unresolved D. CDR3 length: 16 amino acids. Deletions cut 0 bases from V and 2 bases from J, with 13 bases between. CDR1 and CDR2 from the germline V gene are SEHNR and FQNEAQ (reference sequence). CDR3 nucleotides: TGTGCCAGCAGCTTAGCGACCCTATCCGTTAACACTGAAGCTTTCTTT. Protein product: CASSLATLSVNTEAFF.

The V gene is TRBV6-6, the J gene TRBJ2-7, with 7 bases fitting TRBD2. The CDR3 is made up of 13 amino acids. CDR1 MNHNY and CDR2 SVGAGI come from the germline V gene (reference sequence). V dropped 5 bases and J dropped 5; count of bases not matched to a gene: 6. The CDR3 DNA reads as TGTGCCAGCAGTAGCGGGGACCCCCACGAGCAGTACTTC. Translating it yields CASSSGDPHEQYF.

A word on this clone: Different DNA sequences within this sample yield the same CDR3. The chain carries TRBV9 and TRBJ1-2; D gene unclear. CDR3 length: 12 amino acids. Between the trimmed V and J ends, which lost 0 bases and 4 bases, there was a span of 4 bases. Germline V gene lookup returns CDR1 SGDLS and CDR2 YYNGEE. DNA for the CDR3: TGTGCCAGCAGCGTAGTCGGCTATGGCTACACCTTC. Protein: CASSVVGYGYTF. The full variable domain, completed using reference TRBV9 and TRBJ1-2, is DSGVTQTPKHLITATGQRVTLRCSPRSGDLSVYWYQQSLDQGLQFLIQYYNGEERAKGNILERFSAQQFPDLHSELNLSSLELGDSALYFCASSVVGYGYTFGSGTRLTVV.

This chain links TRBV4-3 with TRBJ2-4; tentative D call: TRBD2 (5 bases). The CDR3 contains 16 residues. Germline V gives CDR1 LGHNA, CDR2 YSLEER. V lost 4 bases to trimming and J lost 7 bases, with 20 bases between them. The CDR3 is CASSPTLFGSGNIQYF. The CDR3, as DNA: TGCGCCAGCAGCCCTACTCTATTTGGATCGGGGAACATTCAGTACTTC.

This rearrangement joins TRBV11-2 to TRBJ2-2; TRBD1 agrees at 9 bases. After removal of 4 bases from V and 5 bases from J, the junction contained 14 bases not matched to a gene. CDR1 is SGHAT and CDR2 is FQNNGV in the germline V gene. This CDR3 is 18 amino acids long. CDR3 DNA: TGTGCCAGCAGCTCCGTAGGACCGGGACAGGGTATTACCGGGGAGCTGTTTTTT. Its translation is CASSSVGPGQGITGELFF.

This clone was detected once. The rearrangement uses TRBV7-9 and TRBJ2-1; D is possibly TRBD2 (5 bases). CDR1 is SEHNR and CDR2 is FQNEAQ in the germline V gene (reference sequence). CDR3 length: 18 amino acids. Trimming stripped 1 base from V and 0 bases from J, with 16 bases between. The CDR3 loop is CASSLGFLSGSSYNEQFF. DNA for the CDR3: TGTGCCAGCAGCTTAGGGTTTCTCTCGGGGAGCTCCTACAATGAGCAGTTCTTC.

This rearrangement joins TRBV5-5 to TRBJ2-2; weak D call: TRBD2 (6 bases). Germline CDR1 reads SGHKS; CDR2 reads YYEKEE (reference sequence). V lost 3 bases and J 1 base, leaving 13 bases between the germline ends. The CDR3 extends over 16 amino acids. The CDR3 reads CASSSLAGLNTGELFF. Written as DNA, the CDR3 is TGTGCCAGCAGCTCCCTTGCGGGGTTGAACACCGGGGAGCTGTTTTTT.

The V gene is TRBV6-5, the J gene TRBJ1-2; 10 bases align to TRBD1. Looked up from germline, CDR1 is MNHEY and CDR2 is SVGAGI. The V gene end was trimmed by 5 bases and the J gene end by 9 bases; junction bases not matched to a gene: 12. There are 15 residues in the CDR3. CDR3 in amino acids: CASSGEGQGKARYTF. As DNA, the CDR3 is TGTGCCAGCAGTGGGGAGGGACAGGGGAAGGCTCGCTACACCTTC.

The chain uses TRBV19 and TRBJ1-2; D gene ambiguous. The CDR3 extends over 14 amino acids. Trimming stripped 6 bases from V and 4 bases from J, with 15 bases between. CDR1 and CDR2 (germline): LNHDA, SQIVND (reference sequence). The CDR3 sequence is CASSPGGGSYGYTF. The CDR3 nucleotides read TGTGCCAGTAGCCCCGGCGGAGGCTCCTATGGCTACACCTTC.

The CDR3 is CASTPRGDGYTF. In DNA form, the CDR3 reads TGTGCCAGCACCCCTCGGGGGGACGGCTACACCTTC. The V gene is TRBV6-5, the J gene TRBJ1-2, with a tentative D call TRBD1 (5 bases). CDR1 and CDR2 from the germline V gene are MNHEY and SVGAGI. With 7 bases removed from V and 8 bases from J, the gap between germline ends came to 14 bases. This CDR3 is 12 amino acids long.

In DNA, the CDR3 is TGTGCCAGCAGCTACGGTCTGGGGGCTGGGCAGCCCCAGCATTTT. Translating it yields CASSYGLGAGQPQHF. The chain carries TRBV7-2 and TRBJ1-5; maybe TRBD1 (6 bases). V was clipped by 4 bases and J by 7 bases, with 17 bases between them. Germline values: CDR1 SGHTA, CDR2 FQGNSA. This CDR3 spans 15 amino acids.

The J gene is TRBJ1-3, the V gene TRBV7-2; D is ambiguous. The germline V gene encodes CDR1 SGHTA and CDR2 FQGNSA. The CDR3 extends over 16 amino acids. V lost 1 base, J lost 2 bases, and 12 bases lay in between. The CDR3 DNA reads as TGTGCCAGCAGCTTAGTGGCGGGGAGCCCTGGAAACACCATATATTTT. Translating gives CASSLVAGSPGNTIYF.

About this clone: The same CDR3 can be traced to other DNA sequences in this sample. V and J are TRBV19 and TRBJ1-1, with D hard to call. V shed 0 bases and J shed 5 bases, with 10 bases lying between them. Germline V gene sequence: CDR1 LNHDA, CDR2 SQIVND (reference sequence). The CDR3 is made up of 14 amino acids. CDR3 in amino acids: CASSIEGRWTEAFF. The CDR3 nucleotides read TGTGCCAGTAGTATAGAGGGTCGTTGGACTGAAGCTTTCTTT.

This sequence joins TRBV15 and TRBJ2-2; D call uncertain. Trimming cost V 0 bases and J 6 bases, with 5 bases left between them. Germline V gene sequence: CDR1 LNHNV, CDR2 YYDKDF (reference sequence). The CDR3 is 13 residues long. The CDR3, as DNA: TGTGCCACCAGCAGAGACAGCTCCGGGGAGCTGTTTTTT. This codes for CATSRDSSGELFF.

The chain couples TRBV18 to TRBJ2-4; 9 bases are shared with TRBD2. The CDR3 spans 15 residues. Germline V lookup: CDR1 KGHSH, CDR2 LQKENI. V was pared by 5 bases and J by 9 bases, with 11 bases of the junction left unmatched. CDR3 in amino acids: CASSGPGGRAVIQYF. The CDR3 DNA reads TGTGCCAGCTCAGGCCCAGGCGGGAGGGCTGTCATTCAGTACTTC.

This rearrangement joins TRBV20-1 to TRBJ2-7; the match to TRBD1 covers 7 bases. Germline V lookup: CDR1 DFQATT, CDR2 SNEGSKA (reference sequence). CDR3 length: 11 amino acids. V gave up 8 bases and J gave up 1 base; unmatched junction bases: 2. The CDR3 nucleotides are TGCAGTCCAGGGGGTTCCTACGAGCAGTACTTC. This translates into CSPGGSYEQYF.